The following is a T cell receptor beta chain sequence with its context. The antigen is undetermined. V lost 7 bases and J lost 3; bases outside the gene matches: 3. This CDR3 contains 11 residues. Per germline, CDR1 DFQATT and CDR2 SNEGSKA (reference sequence). This specimen belongs to a study of cytomegalovirus exposure and HLA in healthy donors. For the study at large: Earlier, 180 million or so T cells were analyzed, and some 120 million unique TCR beta sequences were found among them.

Notes on the study in general: Overall, approximately 150 TCR beta chains were annotated as cytomegalovirus-associated. Association of approximately 18,000 TCR beta sequences with HLA alleles was found at 0.05 false discovery rate in a later analysis.

Both 60 Vbeta primers and 13 Jbeta primers went into the PCR. Clones were sequenced by immunoSEQ multiplex PCR, and TCRdb holds only the in-frame ones, with some missing. Recorded for this sample: some 110,000 clones. This clonotype was obtained from a man in his thirties or forties in good health and CMV-seronegative. The J gene is TRBJ2-7, the V gene TRBV20-1, with TRBD2 matching 7 bases. The sample consisted of PBMCs. The CDR3 loop reads CSGLADYEQYF. In DNA form, the CDR3 reads TGCAGTGGGCTAGCGGACTACGAGCAGTACTTC.